This T cell receptor (beta chain) came from a study of a mutant IDH1 vaccine in newly diagnosed glioma. Study-wide results and limits: Pseudoprogression looked unconnected to shifts in top peripheral T cell clonotypes.

Regarding time point: baseline, week 1 (first vaccination visit). Treatment described: pre-vaccination baseline after standard-of-care therapy. Using immunoSEQ multiplex PCR, the repertoire was profiled, and TCRdb retains in-frame clones only, with some absent. The sample includes tens of thousands of clones, about 83% of them seen just once. Only one count was recorded for this clone. Its target is unknown. V shed 5 bases and J shed 8 bases, with 9 bases lying between them. CDR3 size: 11 residues. CDR1 is LNHDA and CDR2 is SQIVND in the germline V gene (reference sequence). This TCR came from a woman between 50 and 59 years old with glioma. The chain employs TRBV19 and TRBJ1-2; D unclear. The sequencing here drew on PBMCs, taken from a glioma patient treated with radiotherapy, temozolomide or both. CDR3 protein: CASSSRRGYTF. CDR3 nucleotides: TGTGCCAGTAGTTCCCGGCGGGGCTACACCTTC.